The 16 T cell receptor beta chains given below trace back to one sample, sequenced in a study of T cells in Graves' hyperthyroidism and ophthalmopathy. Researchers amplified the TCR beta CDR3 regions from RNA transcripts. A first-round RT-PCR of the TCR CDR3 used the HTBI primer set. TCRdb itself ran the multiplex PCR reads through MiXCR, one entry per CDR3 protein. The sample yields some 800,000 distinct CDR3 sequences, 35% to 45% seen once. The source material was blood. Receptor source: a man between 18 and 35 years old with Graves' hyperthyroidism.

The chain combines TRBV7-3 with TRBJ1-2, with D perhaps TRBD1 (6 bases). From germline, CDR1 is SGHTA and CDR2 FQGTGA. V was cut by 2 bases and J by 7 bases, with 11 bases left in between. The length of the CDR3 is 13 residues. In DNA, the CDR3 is TGTGCCAGCAGCTTAGGTGGGGGCGCTGGCTACACCTTC. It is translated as CASSLGGGAGYTF.

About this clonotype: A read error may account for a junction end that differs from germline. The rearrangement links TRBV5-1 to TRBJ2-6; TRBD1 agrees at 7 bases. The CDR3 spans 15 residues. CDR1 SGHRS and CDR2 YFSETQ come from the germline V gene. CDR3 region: CASSLDGTGVNVLTF. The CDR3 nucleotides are TGCGCCAGCAGCTTGGACGGTACAGGGGTCAACGTCCTGACTTTC. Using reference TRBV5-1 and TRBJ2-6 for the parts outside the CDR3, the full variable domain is KAGVTQTPRYLIKTRGQQVTLSCSPISGHRSVSWYQQTPGQGLQFLFEYFSETQRNKGNFPGRFSGRQFSNSRSEMNVSTLELGDSALYLCASSLDGTGVNVLTFGAGSRLTVL.

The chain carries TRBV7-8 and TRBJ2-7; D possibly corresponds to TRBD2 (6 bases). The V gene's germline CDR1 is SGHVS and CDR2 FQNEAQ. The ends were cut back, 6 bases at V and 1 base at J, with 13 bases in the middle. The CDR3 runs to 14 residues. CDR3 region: CASSWGGQSYEQYF. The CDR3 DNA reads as TGTGCCAGCAGTTGGGGAGGCCAGTCCTACGAGCAGTACTTC.

Here the CDR3 reads CASRTTGFSGNTIYF. DNA of the CDR3: TGTGCCAGTAGAACGACAGGGTTCTCTGGAAACACCATATATTTT. The chain combines TRBV19 with TRBJ1-3; 7 nucleotides line up with TRBD1. V shed 6 bases and J 0 bases; nucleotides not matched to a gene: 5. Germline CDR1 and CDR2: LNHDA and SQIVND (reference sequence). The CDR3 is 15 amino acids.

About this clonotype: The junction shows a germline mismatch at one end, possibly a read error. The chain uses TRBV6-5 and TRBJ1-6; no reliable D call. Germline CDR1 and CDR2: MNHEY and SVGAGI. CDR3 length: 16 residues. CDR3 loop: CASSTLLTTYDSPLHF. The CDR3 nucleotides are TGTGCCAGCAGTACCCTTTTGACAACCTATGATTCACCCCTCCACTTT.

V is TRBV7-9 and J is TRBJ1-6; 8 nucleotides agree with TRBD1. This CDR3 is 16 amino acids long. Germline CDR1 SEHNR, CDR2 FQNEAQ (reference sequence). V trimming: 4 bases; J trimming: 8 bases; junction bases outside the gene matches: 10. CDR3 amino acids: CASSSTTGGMDSPLHF. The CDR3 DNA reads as TGTGCCAGCAGCTCTACTACAGGGGGGATGGATTCACCCCTCCACTTT.

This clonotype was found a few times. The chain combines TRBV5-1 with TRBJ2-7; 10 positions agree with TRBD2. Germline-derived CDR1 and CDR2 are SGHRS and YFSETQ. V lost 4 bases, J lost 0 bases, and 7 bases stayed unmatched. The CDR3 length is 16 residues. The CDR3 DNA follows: TGCGCCAGCAGCGGCCAGCTAGCGGGGGCCTCCTACGAGCAGTACTTC. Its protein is CASSGQLAGASYEQYF.

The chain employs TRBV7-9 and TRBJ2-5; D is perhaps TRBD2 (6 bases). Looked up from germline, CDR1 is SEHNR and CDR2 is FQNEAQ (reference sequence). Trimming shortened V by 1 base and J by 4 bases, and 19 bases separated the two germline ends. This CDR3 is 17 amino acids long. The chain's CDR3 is CASSLEMVPTSRETQYF. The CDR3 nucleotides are TGTGCCAGCAGCTTAGAAATGGTCCCGACTAGTCGAGAGACCCAGTACTTC.

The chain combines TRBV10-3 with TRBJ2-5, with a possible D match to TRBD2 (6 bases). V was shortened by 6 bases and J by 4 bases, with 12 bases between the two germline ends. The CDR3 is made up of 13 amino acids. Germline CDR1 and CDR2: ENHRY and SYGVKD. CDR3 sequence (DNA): TGTGCCATCAGACCCGGAGGGGTAGAGACCCAGTACTTC. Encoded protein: CAIRPGGVETQYF.

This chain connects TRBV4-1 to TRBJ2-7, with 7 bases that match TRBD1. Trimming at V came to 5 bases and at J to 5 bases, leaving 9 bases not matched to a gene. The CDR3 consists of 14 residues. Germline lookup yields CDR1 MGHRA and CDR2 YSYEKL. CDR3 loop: CASSWTGRSDEQYF. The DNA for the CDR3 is TGCGCCAGCAGCTGGACAGGACGGTCCGACGAGCAGTACTTC.

The CDR3 loop is CASEGANVLTF. In DNA, the CDR3 is TGTGCGTCTGAGGGGGCCAACGTCCTGACTTTC. The chain has TRBV6-1 and TRBJ2-6; D unresolved. The length of the CDR3 is 11 residues. The V gene's germline CDR1 is MNHNS and CDR2 SASEGT.

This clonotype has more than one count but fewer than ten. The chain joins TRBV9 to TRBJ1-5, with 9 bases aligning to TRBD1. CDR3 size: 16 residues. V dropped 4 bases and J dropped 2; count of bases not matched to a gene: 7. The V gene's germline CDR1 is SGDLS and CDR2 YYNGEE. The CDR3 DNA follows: TGTGCCAGCAGCCAGATGGGACAGGGTGGCAATCAGCCCCAGCATTTT. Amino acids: CASSQMGQGGNQPQHF.

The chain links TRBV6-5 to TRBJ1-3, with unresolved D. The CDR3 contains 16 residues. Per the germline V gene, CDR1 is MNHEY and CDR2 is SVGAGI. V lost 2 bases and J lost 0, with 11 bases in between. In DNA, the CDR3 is TGTGCCAGCAGTTACGGGCGGTCGTTCTCTGGAAACACCATATATTTT. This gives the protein CASSYGRSFSGNTIYF.

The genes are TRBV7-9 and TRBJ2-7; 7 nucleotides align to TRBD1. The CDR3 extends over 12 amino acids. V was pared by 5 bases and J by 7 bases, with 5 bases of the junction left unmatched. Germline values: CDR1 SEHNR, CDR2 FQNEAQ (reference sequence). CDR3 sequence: CASSRGTEEQYF. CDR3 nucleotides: TGTGCCAGCAGCCGAGGGACAGAGGAGCAGTACTTC.

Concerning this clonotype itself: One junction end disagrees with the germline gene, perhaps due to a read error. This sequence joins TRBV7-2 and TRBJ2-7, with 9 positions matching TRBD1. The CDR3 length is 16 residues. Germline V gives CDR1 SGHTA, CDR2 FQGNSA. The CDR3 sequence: CASSQGPGQGSDEQYF. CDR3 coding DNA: TGCGCCAGCAGCCAAGGGCCGGGACAGGGCTCTGACGAGCAGTACTTC.

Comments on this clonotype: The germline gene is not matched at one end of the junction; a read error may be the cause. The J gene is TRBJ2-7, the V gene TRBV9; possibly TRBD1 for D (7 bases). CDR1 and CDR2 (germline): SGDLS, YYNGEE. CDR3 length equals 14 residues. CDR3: CAGSVSGGSTEQYF. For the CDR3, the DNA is TGTGCCGGCAGCGTTTCAGGGGGGTCTACCGAGCAGTACTTC.